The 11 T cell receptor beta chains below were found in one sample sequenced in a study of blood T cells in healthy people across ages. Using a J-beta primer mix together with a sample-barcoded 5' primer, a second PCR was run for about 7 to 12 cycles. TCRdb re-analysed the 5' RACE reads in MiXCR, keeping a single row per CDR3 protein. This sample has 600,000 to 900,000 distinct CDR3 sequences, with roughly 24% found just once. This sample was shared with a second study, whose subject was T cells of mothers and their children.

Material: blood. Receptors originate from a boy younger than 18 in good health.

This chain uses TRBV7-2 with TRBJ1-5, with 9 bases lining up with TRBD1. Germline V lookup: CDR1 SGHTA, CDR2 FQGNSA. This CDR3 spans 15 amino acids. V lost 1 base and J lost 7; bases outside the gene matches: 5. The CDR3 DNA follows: TGTGCCAGCAGCTTAGATCGGGGGACAGGGCAGCCCCAGCATTTT. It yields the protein CASSLDRGTGQPQHF.

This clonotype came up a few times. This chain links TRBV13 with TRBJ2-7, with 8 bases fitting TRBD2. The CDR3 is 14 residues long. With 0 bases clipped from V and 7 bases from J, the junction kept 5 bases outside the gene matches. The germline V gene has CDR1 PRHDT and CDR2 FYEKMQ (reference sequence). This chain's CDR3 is CASSLGGGAREQYF. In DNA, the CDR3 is TGTGCCAGCAGCTTAGGCGGGGGGGCACGGGAGCAGTACTTC.

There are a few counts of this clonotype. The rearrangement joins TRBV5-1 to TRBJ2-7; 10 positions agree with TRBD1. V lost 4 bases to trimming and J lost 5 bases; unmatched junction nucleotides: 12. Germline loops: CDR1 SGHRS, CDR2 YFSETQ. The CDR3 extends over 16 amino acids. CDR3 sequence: CASSPRSPGQGNEQYF. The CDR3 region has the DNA TGCGCCAGCAGCCCTCGCTCACCGGGACAGGGGAACGAGCAGTACTTC.

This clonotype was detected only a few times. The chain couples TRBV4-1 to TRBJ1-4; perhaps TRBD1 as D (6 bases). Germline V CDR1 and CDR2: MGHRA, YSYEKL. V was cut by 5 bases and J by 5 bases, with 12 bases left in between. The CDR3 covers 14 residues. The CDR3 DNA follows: TGCGCCAGCAGCATCCACGGACAGAATGAAAAACTGTTTTTT. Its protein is CASSIHGQNEKLFF.

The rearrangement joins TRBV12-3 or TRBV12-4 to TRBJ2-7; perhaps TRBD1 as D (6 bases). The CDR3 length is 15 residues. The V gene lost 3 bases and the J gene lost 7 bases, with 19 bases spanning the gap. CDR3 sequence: CASSFIEDSPVEQYF. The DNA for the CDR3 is TGTGCCAGCAGTTTCATCGAGGACAGTCCGGTGGAGCAGTACTTC.

CDR3 residues: CASRSKLAASYEQYF. The CDR3 nucleotides read TGTGCCAGCAGATCTAAACTAGCGGCCTCCTACGAGCAGTACTTC. The V and J genes are TRBV12-3 or TRBV12-4 and TRBJ2-7; TRBD2 aligns across 8 bases. The CDR3 spans 15 residues. V lost 6 bases to trimming and J lost 0 bases; unmatched junction nucleotides: 7.

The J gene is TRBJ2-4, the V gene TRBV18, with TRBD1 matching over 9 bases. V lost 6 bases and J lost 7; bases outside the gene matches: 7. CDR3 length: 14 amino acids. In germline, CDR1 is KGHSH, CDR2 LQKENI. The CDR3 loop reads CASSPGQGWNIQYF. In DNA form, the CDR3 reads TGTGCCAGCTCCCCAGGACAGGGGTGGAACATTCAGTACTTC.

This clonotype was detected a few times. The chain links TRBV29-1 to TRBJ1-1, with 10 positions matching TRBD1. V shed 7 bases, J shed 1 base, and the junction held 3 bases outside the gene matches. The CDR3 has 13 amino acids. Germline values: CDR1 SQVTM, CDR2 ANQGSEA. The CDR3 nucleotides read TGCAGCGCCCGGACAGGGGGGAACACTGAAGCTTTCTTT. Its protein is CSARTGGNTEAFF.

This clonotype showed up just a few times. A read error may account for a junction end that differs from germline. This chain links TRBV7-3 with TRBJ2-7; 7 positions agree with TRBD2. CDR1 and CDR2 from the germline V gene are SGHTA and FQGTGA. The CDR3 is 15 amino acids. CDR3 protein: CASSLSGGSSYEQHF. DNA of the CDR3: TGTGCCAGCAGCTTATCGGGGGGAAGCTCCTACGAGCAGCACTTC.

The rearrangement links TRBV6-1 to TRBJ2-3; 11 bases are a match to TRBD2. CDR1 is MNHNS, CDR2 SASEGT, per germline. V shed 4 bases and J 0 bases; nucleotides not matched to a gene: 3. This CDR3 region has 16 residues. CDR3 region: CASSGIAGGSTDTQYF. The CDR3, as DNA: TGTGCCAGCAGTGGCATAGCGGGGGGGAGCACAGATACGCAGTATTTT.

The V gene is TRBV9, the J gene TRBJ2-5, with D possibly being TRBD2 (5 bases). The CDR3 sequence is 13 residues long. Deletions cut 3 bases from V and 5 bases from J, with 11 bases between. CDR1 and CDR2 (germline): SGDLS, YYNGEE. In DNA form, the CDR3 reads TGTGCCAGCAGCGCCAAACTAGAGGAGACCCAGTACTTC. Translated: CASSAKLEETQYF.